These 30 T cell receptor beta chains were sequenced from one sample in a study of T cell responses to AZD1222 COVID-19 vaccine. Data came from immunoSEQ multiplex PCR; TCRdb stores just in-frame clones and leaves some out. This sample has over 130,000 clones; nearly 95% occur once, and the top ten carry approximately 3.8%. The sample consisted of peripheral blood, taken 28 days after the second AZD1222 dose. The origin of the receptors is an adult who received the AZD1222 COVID-19 vaccine.

This clone was observed a single time. The chain has TRBV30 and TRBJ2-7; 8 positions agree with TRBD2. This CDR3 is 14 amino acids long. Trimming at V came to 2 bases and at J to 1 base, leaving 4 bases not matched to a gene. Germline CDR1 reads GTSNPN; CDR2 reads SVGIG (reference sequence). CDR3 sequence reads: CAWSTGGGSYEQYF. CDR3 bases: TGTGCCTGGAGTACTGGCGGGGGGTCCTACGAGCAGTACTTC.

This clone was seen a handful of times. The chain carries TRBV9 and TRBJ1-3; no clear D gene. Per the germline V gene, CDR1 is SGDLS and CDR2 is YYNGEE. This CDR3 is built from 14 residues. Trimming took 3 bases from V and 0 from J, leaving 7 bases between them. Here the CDR3 DNA reads TGTGCCAGCAGCGGGAACATCTCTGGAAACACCATATATTTT. Translating gives CASSGNISGNTIYF.

The chain employs TRBV7-6 and TRBJ2-3, with D maybe TRBD1 (6 bases). Trimming cost V 1 base and J 2 bases, with 10 bases left between them. CDR3 length equals 15 residues. Germline V lookup: CDR1 SGHVS, CDR2 FNYEAQ. The CDR3 protein is CASSLGNRDTDTQYF. The CDR3 bases are TGTGCCAGCAGCTTAGGGAACAGGGACACAGATACGCAGTATTTT.

This clone was seen just once. The CDR3 bases are TGTGCCAGCAGCTTTGGCGGGACTAGCGGGGGAAATGAGCAGTTCTTC. Translating it yields CASSFGGTSGGNEQFF. The genes are TRBV11-2 and TRBJ2-1, with 14 bases matching TRBD2. The germline V gene has CDR1 SGHAT and CDR2 FQNNGV. V lost 3 bases to trimming and J lost 7 bases; unmatched junction nucleotides: 5. CDR3 length: 16 residues.

V gene TRBV28 combines with J gene TRBJ2-6; D remains unclear. This CDR3 is 15 amino acids long. Trimming pared 2 bases from V and 0 bases from J, leaving 5 bases between. Germline lookup yields CDR1 MDHEN and CDR2 SYDVKM. The CDR3 DNA is TGTGCCAGCAGTTTACCAAGCTCTGGGGCCAACGTCCTGACTTTC. It codes for CASSLPSSGANVLTF.

V gene TRBV6-5 combines with J gene TRBJ1-5; D might be TRBD1 (5 bases). The V gene lost 5 bases and the J gene lost 5 bases, with 16 bases spanning the gap. Germline V gives CDR1 MNHEY, CDR2 SVGAGI. This CDR3 contains 15 residues. The CDR3 sequence: CASSPLGQGHQPQHF. CDR3 coding DNA: TGTGCCAGCAGTCCACTGGGCCAGGGTCATCAGCCCCAGCATTTT.

The chain joins TRBV7-3 to TRBJ1-6; D not certain. Trimming took off 2 bases at V and 6 bases at J, with 5 bases between the two ends. Germline assignment: CDR1 SGHTA and CDR2 FQGTGA. The CDR3 sequence is 13 residues long. In nucleotides, the CDR3 is TGTGCCAGCAGCTTAGACCTTAATTCACCCCTCCACTTT. Protein product: CASSLDLNSPLHF.

The chain links TRBV5-1 to TRBJ2-5; TRBD1 agrees at 7 bases. CDR1 and CDR2 from the germline V gene are SGHRS and YFSETQ. Germline trimming cut 4 bases from V and 5 bases from J; bases unmatched to any gene: 8. The CDR3 runs 14 residues. The CDR3 protein is CASSTTTGVETQYF. The CDR3 nucleotides read TGCGCCAGCAGCACGACTACAGGGGTTGAGACCCAGTACTTC.

The V gene is TRBV12-3 or TRBV12-4, the J gene TRBJ1-2; D not certain. CDR3 length equals 12 residues. V lost 5 bases and J lost 4, with 8 bases in between. CDR3 in DNA: TGTGCCAGCAGTGCGACCCGCTATGGCTACACCTTC. Protein product: CASSATRYGYTF.

The chain has TRBV7-9 and TRBJ2-3, with TRBD2 identical over 8 bases. The junction had 14 bases not matched to a gene; V was cut back by 6 bases and J by 6 bases. The CDR3 is made up of 16 amino acids. Germline V gene lookup returns CDR1 SEHNR and CDR2 FQNEAQ (reference sequence). CDR3 nucleotides: TGTGCCAGCAGGGGACCCGGGACTAGAAATCGGGATACGCAGTATTTT. Translation gives CASRGPGTRNRDTQYF.

The rearrangement joins TRBV10-3 to TRBJ2-7; D not certain. The CDR3 spans 14 residues. The V gene lost 0 bases and the J gene lost 7 bases, with 13 bases spanning the gap. Germline V lookup: CDR1 ENHRY, CDR2 SYGVKD. CDR3 sequence (DNA): TGTGCCATCAGTGAGTCTTACTCCGTGGTTGAGCAGTACTTC. Translated, it gives CAISESYSVVEQYF.

The CDR3 sequence: CASSQGQGYTF. The CDR3 DNA sequence: TGTGCCAGCAGTCAAGGACAGGGCTACACCTTC. This sequence joins TRBV6-2 or TRBV6-3 and TRBJ1-2, with TRBD1 as a possible D gene (6 bases). The CDR3 is 11 residues long. Germline assignment: CDR1 MNHEY and CDR2 SVGEGT. V lost 5 bases and J 8 bases, leaving 9 bases between the germline ends.

The CDR3 DNA is TGTGCCAGCAGCTTGCCCGGGACTAGCGCTTCCTACGAGCAGTACTTC. Its translation: CASSLPGTSASYEQYF. The V gene is TRBV5-6, the J gene TRBJ2-7; 10 bases are a match to TRBD2. The length of the CDR3 is 16 residues. With V trimmed by 1 base and J by 1 base, 5 bases remained unmatched. Germline V gives CDR1 SGHDT, CDR2 YYEEEE.

The rearrangement uses TRBV19 and TRBJ1-2; D gene uncertain. Trimming removed 4 bases at V and 1 base at J, with 7 bases between. CDR1 and CDR2 from the germline V gene are LNHDA and SQIVND (reference sequence). This CDR3 has 13 residues. DNA of the CDR3: TGTGCCAGTAGTAATACACGTAACTATGGCTACACCTTC. Translation gives CASSNTRNYGYTF.

J is TRBJ1-2 and V is TRBV6-1, with D possibly being TRBD1 (5 bases). Germline V gives CDR1 MNHNS, CDR2 SASEGT. Trimming pared 1 base from V and 5 bases from J, leaving 14 bases between. This CDR3 is built from 15 residues. DNA of the CDR3: TGTGCCAGCAGTGAAGGCCAGGGTCGGCCATATGGCTACACCTTC. Translated: CASSEGQGRPYGYTF.

This chain uses TRBV6-4 with TRBJ1-1, with D unresolved. Trimming removed 4 bases at V and 0 bases at J, with 6 bases between. This CDR3 region has 13 residues. Per the germline V gene, CDR1 is MRHNA and CDR2 is SNTAGT. Here the CDR3 DNA reads TGTGCCAGCAGTGTCTCCATGAACACTGAAGCTTTCTTT. Translation gives CASSVSMNTEAFF.

The chain couples TRBV28 to TRBJ1-2; a possible D gene is TRBD1 (5 bases). Germline V gives CDR1 MDHEN, CDR2 SYDVKM. The CDR3 length is 13 residues. Deletions cut 8 bases from V and 7 bases from J, with 17 bases between. CDR3 DNA: TGTGCCAGCTCTGGTGGGGCGGGGGTTGGCTACACCTTC. It is translated as CASSGGAGVGYTF.

The rearrangement uses TRBV6-5 and TRBJ2-1, with 7 bases matching TRBD1. Germline V gene data show CDR1 as MNHEY and CDR2 as SVGAGI. CDR3 length equals 15 residues. J lost 1 base, V lost 4 bases, and 4 bases had no gene match. As DNA, the CDR3 is TGTGCCAGCAGTTCTGACAGGGATTCCTACAATGAGCAGTTCTTC. This translates into CASSSDRDSYNEQFF.

The V call is TRBV12-3 or TRBV12-4, the J call TRBJ1-1, with D uncertain. The V end was cut by 3 bases, the J end by 0 bases, with 2 bases between. This CDR3 region has 12 residues. CDR3: CASSFMNTEAFF. DNA for the CDR3: TGTGCCAGCAGTTTTATGAACACTGAAGCTTTCTTT.

This sequence joins TRBV28 and TRBJ2-5; tentatively, D is TRBD2 (5 bases). V was clipped by 6 bases and J by 2 bases, with 10 bases between them. The germline V gene has CDR1 MDHEN and CDR2 SYDVKM. The CDR3 runs to 13 residues. In nucleotides, the CDR3 is TGTGCCAGCAGAAGGACTGGTCAAGAGACCCAGTACTTC. This encodes CASRRTGQETQYF.

The CDR3 here is CASSPFVGGTNTEAFF. The CDR3 region has the DNA TGTGCCAGCTCACCATTTGTTGGGGGGACGAACACTGAAGCTTTCTTT. This chain connects TRBV18 to TRBJ1-1, with D perhaps TRBD1 (5 bases). The CDR3 contains 16 residues. Germline V gene data show CDR1 as KGHSH and CDR2 as LQKENI. V was clipped by 2 bases and J by 1 base, with 14 bases between them.

The rearrangement uses TRBV29-1 and TRBJ2-7; weak D call: TRBD1 (6 bases). V lost 3 bases and J 3 bases, leaving 12 bases between the germline ends. CDR3 length: 13 amino acids. Per the germline V gene, CDR1 is SQVTM and CDR2 is ANQGSEA. CDR3 loop: CSVDYQGSYEQYF. The CDR3 DNA sequence: TGCAGCGTTGATTATCAGGGGAGCTACGAGCAGTACTTC.

The chain carries TRBV5-1 and TRBJ2-1, with D possibly being TRBD2 (6 bases). Germline CDR1 reads SGHRS; CDR2 reads YFSETQ. The CDR3 is made up of 14 amino acids. V dropped 0 bases and J dropped 3 bases, with 7 bases sitting between them. The CDR3 DNA sequence: TGCGCCAGCAGCTTGGGGGAGGTCTACAATGAGCAGTTCTTC. Protein product: CASSLGEVYNEQFF.

The gene calls are TRBV2 and TRBJ2-5; 7 positions agree with TRBD2. Per the germline V gene, CDR1 is SNHLY and CDR2 is FYNNEI. The trim removed 5 bases at V and 3 bases at J, leaving 12 bases unmatched. The CDR3 is 16 residues long. The CDR3 DNA sequence: TGTGCCAGCAGTCTTATCCCGGGAGGAGAAGAAGAGACCCAGTACTTC. Translating gives CASSLIPGGEEETQYF. The full variable domain, its missing parts supplied by reference TRBV2 and TRBJ2-5, is EPEVTQTPSHQVTQMGQEVILRCVPISNHLYFYWYRQILGQKVEFLVSFYNNEISEKSEIFDDQFSVERPDGSNFTLKIRSTKLEDSAMYFCASSLIPGGEEETQYFGPGTRLLVL.

The V gene is TRBV7-9, the J gene TRBJ2-3; 9 bases line up with TRBD2. Germline V lookup: CDR1 SEHNR, CDR2 FQNEAQ (reference sequence). This CDR3 region has 17 residues. V was clipped by 5 bases and J by 1 base; unmatched bases: 10. The CDR3 coding sequence is TGTGCCAGCAGCCCCTGGGGAGCGGGAGGTCGCACAGATACGCAGTATTTT. Its translation: CASSPWGAGGRTDTQYF.

The chain joins TRBV4-2 to TRBJ1-6, with D uncertain. The CDR3 loop spans 14 amino acids. The germline CDR1 and CDR2 sequences are LGHNA and YNFKEQ. Trimming took 0 bases from V and 9 from J, leaving 9 bases between them. CDR3 nucleotide sequence: TGTGCCAGCAGCCAAGAGACGGGTATTTCACCCCTCCACTTT. Its translation is CASSQETGISPLHF.

The chain carries TRBV19 and TRBJ2-7; 9 positions match TRBD1. V lost 4 bases, J lost 2 bases, and 3 bases stayed unmatched. The length of the CDR3 is 14 residues. Per germline, CDR1 LNHDA and CDR2 SQIVND (reference sequence). The CDR3 DNA reads as TGTGCCAGTAGTAGGGGACAGGGCACCTACGAGCAGTACTTC. Encoded protein: CASSRGQGTYEQYF. Variable domain in full (rest from reference TRBV19 and TRBJ2-7): DGGITQSPKYLFRKEGQNVTLSCEQNLNHDAMYWYRQDPGQGLRLIYYSQIVNDFQKGDIAEGYSVSREKKESFPLTVTSAQKNPTAFYLCASSRGQGTYEQYFGPGTRLTVT.

V gene TRBV28 combines with J gene TRBJ1-5, with D unclear. The V end lost 3 bases, the J end lost 5 bases, and 11 bases lay between the germline ends. The CDR3 totals 14 residues. The germline CDR1 and CDR2 sequences are MDHEN and SYDVKM. The CDR3 loop is CASSFGGIDQPQHF. The CDR3 coding sequence is TGTGCCAGCAGTTTTGGTGGGATCGATCAGCCCCAGCATTTT.

The chain has TRBV29-1 and TRBJ2-5; no reliable D call. This CDR3 has 14 residues. V lost 3 bases and J lost 4, with 15 bases in between. CDR1 is SQVTM, CDR2 ANQGSEA, per germline. The CDR3 reads CSVDRARVGETQYF. CDR3 sequence (DNA): TGCAGCGTTGATAGGGCTCGGGTGGGAGAGACCCAGTACTTC.

V usage is TRBV5-1 and J usage is TRBJ2-5; the D gene could be TRBD1 or TRBD2 (5 bases each). The V and J ends lost 2 bases and 3 bases respectively, with 14 bases between them. This CDR3 has 15 amino acids. The germline gives CDR1 SGHRS, CDR2 YFSETQ. This CDR3 reads CASSFVGRMEETQYF. The CDR3 region has the DNA TGCGCCAGCAGCTTCGTGGGACGGATGGAAGAGACCCAGTACTTC.